These T cell receptor beta chains were read from a single sample in a study of T-cell memory formation after mild COVID-19. TCRdb recomputed calls from the 5' RACE reads with MiXCR, one row per CDR3 protein. The sample includes around 370,000 distinct CDR3 sequences, approximately 21% seen only once; the top ten take under 15%. The sample was PBMCs or a T cell subset sorted from them (not recorded which). The origin of the receptors is an adult woman who had mild COVID-19 (a few samples of this study predate the infection). Cell type and time point are not known. Both conserved end residues are part of each CDR3. A D gene is named only where the DNA matches it firmly. Clone size, where shown, is once, few, many, or a class for clones that have expanded.

d_call: .
cdr3_length: 17
clone_size: many
v_call: TRBV20-1
j_call: TRBJ2-5
cdr3_nt: TGCAGTGCTAGAGATCAGCCTCACAGGTGGTTCCCAGAGACCCAGTACTTC
cdr3_aa: CSARDQPHRWFPETQYF

d_call: .
cdr3_length: 16
clone_size: few
v_call: TRBV7-9
j_call: TRBJ2-6
cdr3_nt: TGTGCCAGCAGCTCGGACAGCCTCTCTGGGGCCAACGTCCTGACTTTC
cdr3_aa: CASSSDSLSGANVLTF

d_call: TRBD1
cdr3_length: 14
clone_size: few
v_call: TRBV4-1
j_call: TRBJ1-2
cdr3_nt: TGCGCCAGCAACCCAGGGGGGCAGGCATATGGCTACACCTTC
cdr3_aa: CASNPGGQAYGYTF

d_call: TRBD2
cdr3_length: 16
clone_size: .
v_call: TRBV5-6
j_call: TRBJ2-1
cdr3_nt: TGTGCCAGCAGCTTGTCGGGTAGCGGGAGCTACAATGAGCAGTTCTTC
cdr3_aa: CASSLSGSGSYNEQFF

d_call: .
cdr3_length: 13
clone_size: .
v_call: TRBV7-9
j_call: TRBJ2-7
cdr3_nt: TGTGCCAGCAGCGGTACAGCGGATCACGAGCAGTACTTC
cdr3_aa: CASSGTADHEQYF

d_call: TRBD2
cdr3_length: 18
clone_size: few
v_call: TRBV7-6
j_call: TRBJ2-3
cdr3_nt: TGTGCCAGCAGCTTCGCTAGGACTAGCGGGGGGTCTACAGATACGCAGTATTTT
cdr3_aa: CASSFARTSGGSTDTQYF

d_call: .
cdr3_length: 15
clone_size: .
v_call: TRBV5-4
j_call: TRBJ2-5
cdr3_nt: TGTGCCAGCAGCTCGAGGGATTCCGGCCATGAGACCCAGTACTTC
cdr3_aa: CASSSRDSGHETQYF

d_call: TRBD1
cdr3_length: 15
clone_size: .
v_call: TRBV7-9
j_call: TRBJ2-3
cdr3_nt: TGTGCCAGCAGCTCGAGGGACAGGGTAACAGATACGCAGTATTTT
cdr3_aa: CASSSRDRVTDTQYF

d_call: TRBD1
cdr3_length: 15
clone_size: once
v_call: TRBV5-1
j_call: TRBJ1-5
cdr3_nt: TGCGCCAGCAGCTTGGACAGGGGATGGGATCAGCCCCAGCATTTT
cdr3_aa: CASSLDRGWDQPQHF

d_call: TRBD1
cdr3_length: 18
clone_size: .
v_call: TRBV5-6
j_call: TRBJ1-5
cdr3_nt: TGTGCCAGCAGCATCTTCAAGGGGACAGGGCTAAGGAATCAGCCCCAGCATTTT
cdr3_aa: CASSIFKGTGLRNQPQHF

d_call: TRBD2
cdr3_length: 17
clone_size: .
v_call: TRBV6-5
j_call: TRBJ2-1
cdr3_nt: TGTGCCAGCAGTTACTCGCTGCCGGGAGGGCCTAAAAATGAGCAGTTCTTC
cdr3_aa: CASSYSLPGGPKNEQFF

d_call: TRBD1
cdr3_length: 15
clone_size: few
v_call: TRBV5-8
j_call: TRBJ1-2
cdr3_nt: TGTGCCAGCAGCTACGGACAGGGGAGAGACTATGGCTACACCTTC
cdr3_aa: CASSYGQGRDYGYTF

d_call: .
cdr3_length: 14
clone_size: .
v_call: TRBV7-2
j_call: TRBJ2-1
cdr3_nt: TGTGCCAGCAGCTACGGGGCTTCACGGGGTGAGCAGTTCTTC
cdr3_aa: CASSYGASRGEQFF

d_call: .
cdr3_length: 13
clone_size: few
v_call: TRBV2
j_call: TRBJ2-1
cdr3_nt: TGTGCCAGCAGTGGGGGCAGTTGGGATGAGCAGTTCTTC
cdr3_aa: CASSGGSWDEQFF

d_call: .
cdr3_length: 17
clone_size: .
v_call: TRBV6-2/TRBV6-3
j_call: TRBJ1-2
cdr3_nt: TGTGCCAGCAGTTACTGGGGCGTCCTGGAGACGAACTATGGCTACACCTTC
cdr3_aa: CASSYWGVLETNYGYTF

d_call: TRBD1
cdr3_length: 14
clone_size: .
v_call: TRBV7-9
j_call: TRBJ2-7
cdr3_nt: TGTGCCAGCAGCCCAAGGGACAGCCACTACGAGCAGTACTTC
cdr3_aa: CASSPRDSHYEQYF

d_call: TRBD2
cdr3_length: 18
clone_size: .
v_call: TRBV5-6
j_call: TRBJ2-1
cdr3_nt: TGTGCCAGCAGCTGGCTGTCCTGGGACTACAACTCCTACAATGAGCAGTTCTTC
cdr3_aa: CASSWLSWDYNSYNEQFF

d_call: TRBD1
cdr3_length: 17
clone_size: .
v_call: TRBV5-8
j_call: TRBJ1-1
cdr3_nt: TGTGCCAGCAGCTTCGGTCGGGACAGGGCGAGTCGGACTGAAGCTTTCTTT
cdr3_aa: CASSFGRDRASRTEAFF

d_call: TRBD1
cdr3_length: 16
clone_size: many
v_call: TRBV5-1
j_call: TRBJ2-5
cdr3_nt: TGCGCCAGCAGCTCCCGGGACAGGGGTTACCAAGAGACCCAGTACTTC
cdr3_aa: CASSSRDRGYQETQYF

d_call: TRBD2
cdr3_length: 15
clone_size: medium-sized
v_call: TRBV5-1
j_call: TRBJ2-7
cdr3_nt: TGCGCCAGCAGCTCCGGACTAGCGGGAATGTACGAGCAGTACTTC
cdr3_aa: CASSSGLAGMYEQYF

d_call: TRBD1
cdr3_length: 15
clone_size: few
v_call: TRBV10-3
j_call: TRBJ2-5
cdr3_nt: TGTGCCATCAGGGGACAGAGTGGGCCCGAGGAGACCCAGTACTTC
cdr3_aa: CAIRGQSGPEETQYF

d_call: .
cdr3_length: 13
clone_size: few
v_call: TRBV7-8
j_call: TRBJ1-4
cdr3_nt: TGTGCCAGCAGCTTGCAGGGATATGAAAAACTGTTTTTT
cdr3_aa: CASSLQGYEKLFF

d_call: TRBD1
cdr3_length: 15
clone_size: few
v_call: TRBV5-4
j_call: TRBJ2-7
cdr3_nt: TGTGCCAGCAGCGTGGGACAGGGGACCCCCTACGAGCAGTACTTC
cdr3_aa: CASSVGQGTPYEQYF

d_call: .
cdr3_length: 13
clone_size: many
v_call: TRBV6-2/TRBV6-3
j_call: TRBJ2-1
cdr3_nt: TGTGCCAGCAGTTACTCGAGGGGTAATGAGCAGTTCTTC
cdr3_aa: CASSYSRGNEQFF

d_call: TRBD2
cdr3_length: 14
clone_size: .
v_call: TRBV20-1
j_call: TRBJ2-7
cdr3_nt: TGCAGTGCTAGAACGCCGGGACTAGCCTACGAGCAGTACTTC
cdr3_aa: CSARTPGLAYEQYF

d_call: TRBD1
cdr3_length: 15
clone_size: few
v_call: TRBV24-1
j_call: TRBJ2-5
cdr3_nt: TGTGCCACCAGTGACTGGGGACAGGGAAGGGAGACCCAGTACTTC
cdr3_aa: CATSDWGQGRETQYF

d_call: .
cdr3_length: 15
clone_size: .
v_call: TRBV9
j_call: TRBJ2-3
cdr3_nt: TGTGCCAGCAGCGTAGAAGGGGGGGCCTTAGATACGCAGTATTTT
cdr3_aa: CASSVEGGALDTQYF

d_call: .
cdr3_length: 14
clone_size: few
v_call: TRBV9
j_call: TRBJ1-5
cdr3_nt: TGTGCCAGCAGCGTAGGAGGTAGGGGCCAGCCCCAGCATTTT
cdr3_aa: CASSVGGRGQPQHF

d_call: .
cdr3_length: 13
clone_size: few
v_call: TRBV20-1
j_call: TRBJ1-1
cdr3_nt: TGCAGTGCGGCGGCCGCCACGGGTATGGAAGCTTTCTTT
cdr3_aa: CSAAAATGMEAFF